The 30 T cell receptor beta chains below were found in one sample sequenced in a study of blood T cell repertoires in COVID-19. The method was immunoSEQ multiplex PCR; TCRdb's version includes in-frame clones alone and lacks a portion of them. The sample shows 110,000 to 150,000 clones, 85% to 90% of them seen only once. The sequencing input was PBMCs or T cells enriched from blood (not recorded which). Every receptor here comes from a man in his 60s who had recovered from COVID-19.

V usage is TRBV5-1 and J usage is TRBJ2-1; TRBD2 matches at 7 bases. The J segment lost 5 bases and the V segment lost 0 bases, leaving 5 bases of the junction unmatched. Germline V gene data show CDR1 as SGHRS and CDR2 as YFSETQ. The CDR3 length is 15 residues. The CDR3 coding sequence is TGCGCCAGCAGCTTGGAGGGACTACTAAACAATGAGCAGTTCTTC. Its protein product is CASSLEGLLNNEQFF.

The chain has TRBV6-2 or TRBV6-3 and TRBJ2-2; TRBD2 aligns across 10 bases. Germline CDR1 and CDR2: MNHEY and SVGEGT. With V trimmed by 5 bases and J by 5 bases, 8 bases remained unmatched. The CDR3 contains 16 residues. The DNA for the CDR3 is TGTGCCAGCAGTAGACCTAGCGGGGGCAGGACCGGGGAGCTGTTTTTT. This encodes CASSRPSGGRTGELFF.

The CDR3 DNA sequence: TGTGCCAGCAGTCCTTACGGGACTAGCGGGAGAGGCGGGGAGCTGTTTTTT. This encodes CASSPYGTSGRGGELFF. V usage is TRBV27 and J usage is TRBJ2-2, with 14 bases lining up with TRBD2. Germline CDR1 reads MNHEY; CDR2 reads SMNVEV (reference sequence). The CDR3 contains 17 residues. The V gene end was trimmed by 5 bases and the J gene end by 7 bases; junction bases not matched to a gene: 9.

This rearrangement joins TRBV7-9 to TRBJ2-7; the match to TRBD1 covers 8 bases. In germline, CDR1 is SEHNR, CDR2 FQNEAQ (reference sequence). The CDR3 is 18 amino acids. J was trimmed by 3 bases and V by 3 bases; bases with no gene match: 16. CDR3 nucleotides: TGTGCCAGCAGCTTGGAGACAGGGGCCTGGGATGGAGTCTACGAGCAGTACTTC. Residues: CASSLETGAWDGVYEQYF.

The chain couples TRBV20-1 to TRBJ2-7; TRBD2 matches at 10 bases. V lost 3 bases to trimming and J lost 6 bases; unmatched junction nucleotides: 5. This CDR3 has 13 residues. Germline-derived CDR1 and CDR2 are DFQATT and SNEGSKA (reference sequence). The CDR3 here is CSASFTSGTEQYF. Here the CDR3 DNA reads TGCAGTGCTAGTTTTACTAGCGGGACCGAGCAGTACTTC.

The rearrangement joins TRBV2 to TRBJ2-1, with TRBD2 matching over 8 bases. CDR3 size: 15 residues. Germline V gene sequence: CDR1 SNHLY, CDR2 FYNNEI. V trimming: 4 bases; J trimming: 5 bases; junction bases outside the gene matches: 7. The CDR3 region is CASSAGRASNNEQFF. Here the CDR3 DNA reads TGTGCCAGCAGTGCCGGGAGGGCCTCGAACAATGAGCAGTTCTTC.

The rearrangement links TRBV7-2 to TRBJ2-7; D possibly corresponds to TRBD1 (5 bases). The CDR3 length is 15 residues. Trimming took 5 bases from V and 4 from J, leaving 18 bases between them. CDR1 and CDR2 from the germline V gene are SGHTA and FQGNSA. CDR3: CASSLGVGLIYEQYF. CDR3 nucleotides: TGTGCCAGCAGCCTGGGCGTGGGGCTAATATACGAGCAGTACTTC.

This sequence joins TRBV11-2 and TRBJ2-7, with 12 bases fitting TRBD2. The V gene end was trimmed by 6 bases and the J gene end by 7 bases; junction bases not matched to a gene: 7. Germline V CDR1 and CDR2: SGHAT, FQNNGV. The CDR3 is 14 residues long. CDR3 sequence (DNA): TGTGCCAGCAGAAATCTAGCGGGAGGGCGTGAGCAGTACTTC. Translated, it gives CASRNLAGGREQYF.

This rearrangement joins TRBV27 to TRBJ1-2, with 9 bases lining up with TRBD1. CDR3 size: 12 residues. The germline V gene encodes CDR1 MNHEY and CDR2 SMNVEV (reference sequence). V shed 6 bases and J 8 bases; nucleotides not matched to a gene: 4. CDR3 sequence (DNA): TGTGCCAGCAGCGGGGACAGGGCCGGCTACACCTTC. Translated: CASSGDRAGYTF.

The V gene is TRBV29-1, the J gene TRBJ1-5, with 11 bases fitting TRBD1. The CDR3 is 13 residues long. V shed 7 bases and J 6 bases; nucleotides not matched to a gene: 5. CDR1 and CDR2 (germline): SQVTM, ANQGSEA. The CDR3 sequence: CSAGGQGGQPQHF. In DNA, the CDR3 is TGCAGCGCCGGGGGACAGGGGGGTCAGCCCCAGCATTTT.

V and J are TRBV2 and TRBJ2-3; D is undetermined. V shed 6 bases and J shed 0 bases, with 10 bases lying between them. The CDR3 loop spans 14 amino acids. In germline, CDR1 is SNHLY, CDR2 FYNNEI. CDR3 in DNA: TGTGCCAGCAGGCGGTTCCTTAGCACAGATACGCAGTATTTT. It is translated as CASRRFLSTDTQYF.

As to this clone: An end of the junction differs from the germline gene, which may be a read error. The J gene is TRBJ2-7, the V gene TRBV6-5; D unclear. The CDR3 contains 11 residues. Germline V gene lookup returns CDR1 MNHEY and CDR2 SVGAGI. The CDR3 nucleotides are TGTGCCAGCACTTACCAGTACGAGCAGTACTTC. Translating gives CASTYQYEQYF.

This clone was recorded once. V is TRBV18 and J is TRBJ2-3, with D possibly matching TRBD2 (7 bases). The CDR3 runs to 14 residues. CDR1 is KGHSH and CDR2 is LQKENI in the germline V gene. Trimming removed 11 bases from V and 2 bases from J, with 17 bases in between. The CDR3 DNA reads TGTGCCGGGGCGGGGGACATACTCACAGATACGCAGTATTTT. Translated, it gives CAGAGDILTDTQYF.

This chain uses TRBV3-1 (or the pseudogene TRBV3-2) with TRBJ2-7; possibly TRBD1 for D (7 bases). V lost 0 bases and J 3 bases, leaving 12 bases between the germline ends. Germline loops: CDR1 LGHDT, CDR2 YNNKEL (reference sequence). The CDR3 spans 15 residues. The DNA of the CDR3 is TGTGCCAGCAGCCAAGATATTCAGGGGGGCTACGAGCAGTACTTC. Translated: CASSQDIQGGYEQYF.

The chain links TRBV2 to TRBJ2-5, with D hard to call. V dropped 4 bases and J dropped 6 bases, with 3 bases sitting between them. The CDR3 extends over 10 amino acids. Looked up from germline, CDR1 is SNHLY and CDR2 is FYNNEI. The CDR3 nucleotides read TGTGCCAGCAGTGCAAAGACCCAGTACTTC. Translation gives CASSAKTQYF.

Only one count was recorded for this clone. V gene TRBV28 combines with J gene TRBJ1-2, with a tentative D call TRBD1 (5 bases). Trimming took off 4 bases at V and 4 bases at J, with 16 bases between the two ends. From germline, CDR1 is MDHEN and CDR2 SYDVKM. The length of the CDR3 is 15 residues. This CDR3 is CASSSPGGDGYGYTF. CDR3 DNA sequence: TGTGCCAGCAGTTCGCCCGGGGGGGATGGCTATGGCTACACCTTC.

The V and J genes are TRBV6-6 and TRBJ2-7; 8 bases match TRBD1. The CDR3 runs to 15 residues. The V gene's germline CDR1 is MNHNY and CDR2 SVGAGI (reference sequence). V trimming: 5 bases; J trimming: 2 bases; junction bases outside the gene matches: 8. The CDR3 DNA is TGTGCCAGCAGTCCAAAAGGGACAGGTACCTACGAGCAGTACTTC. Residues: CASSPKGTGTYEQYF.

This clone came up a few times. The chain has TRBV28 and TRBJ1-5; tentatively, D is TRBD1 (6 bases). V lost 6 bases to trimming and J lost 6 bases, with 18 bases between them. Germline CDR1 is MDHEN and CDR2 is SYDVKM. The CDR3 consists of 15 residues. The chain's CDR3 is CASRGSIQGTQPQHF. In DNA, the CDR3 is TGTGCCAGCAGAGGAAGTATTCAGGGGACTCAGCCCCAGCATTTT.

The chain is built from TRBV4-1 and TRBJ1-1; D is possibly TRBD1 (5 bases). Germline V gene lookup returns CDR1 MGHRA and CDR2 YSYEKL. This CDR3 region has 15 residues. V was shortened by 4 bases and J by 0 bases, with 12 bases between the two germline ends. CDR3 in DNA: TGCGCCAGCAGCCTTACGACAGCGTTGAACACTGAAGCTTTCTTT. Its translation is CASSLTTALNTEAFF.

J is TRBJ1-3 and V is TRBV6-5; 7 bases map to TRBD1. The CDR3 runs to 15 residues. The V gene's germline CDR1 is MNHEY and CDR2 SVGAGI. The trim removed 7 bases at V and 2 bases at J, leaving 8 bases unmatched. In DNA, the CDR3 is TGTGCCAGCACCGGGAGAGGGGGCACTGGAAACACCATATATTTT. This codes for CASTGRGGTGNTIYF.

J is TRBJ2-7 and V is TRBV7-9; 9 bases fit TRBD1. V lost 5 bases, J lost 3 bases, and 5 bases stayed unmatched. The CDR3 runs 14 residues. Germline CDR1 SEHNR, CDR2 FQNEAQ (reference sequence). The CDR3 sequence: CASSPPGQGYEQYF. CDR3 nucleotide sequence: TGTGCCAGCAGCCCACCGGGACAGGGCTACGAGCAGTACTTC. Supplemented by reference TRBV7-9 and TRBJ2-7, the full variable domain reads DTGVSQNPRHKITKRGQNVTFRCDPISEHNRLYWYRQTLGQGPEFLTYFQNEAQLEKSRLLSDRFSAERPKGSFSTLEIQRTEQGDSAMYLCASSPPGQGYEQYFGPGTRLTVT.

J is TRBJ2-5 and V is TRBV5-5; a weak D match, TRBD1 (6 bases). Trimming pared 1 base from V and 5 bases from J, leaving 15 bases between. CDR1 SGHKS and CDR2 YYEKEE come from the germline V gene (reference sequence). The CDR3 runs 15 residues. Written as DNA, the CDR3 is TGTGCCAGCAGCTTGATACAGGGTTTCGGGGAGACCCAGTACTTC. Amino acids: CASSLIQGFGETQYF.

This rearrangement joins TRBV4-1 to TRBJ1-3; weak D call: TRBD1 (5 bases). CDR3 length: 15 amino acids. The germline gives CDR1 MGHRA, CDR2 YSYEKL. The V end lost 5 bases, the J end lost 2 bases, and 13 bases lay between the germline ends. This CDR3 is CASSLSGTTGNTIYF. The CDR3 DNA reads TGCGCCAGCAGCTTATCCGGGACTACTGGAAACACCATATATTTT.

This clone appeared a single time. This rearrangement joins TRBV11-2 to TRBJ2-1; TRBD1 aligns across 9 bases. The germline V gene has CDR1 SGHAT and CDR2 FQNNGV. The CDR3 has 15 residues. V dropped 3 bases and J dropped 8; count of bases not matched to a gene: 8. CDR3 DNA sequence: TGTGCCAGCAGCTTCGGGACAGGGCTATCTTATGAGCAGTTCTTC. This sequence encodes CASSFGTGLSYEQFF.

V is TRBV9 and J is TRBJ2-1; 11 bases fit TRBD2. V gave up 3 bases and J gave up 5 bases; unmatched junction bases: 1. This CDR3 has 14 residues. The germline V gene encodes CDR1 SGDLS and CDR2 YYNGEE. DNA of the CDR3: TGTGCCAGCAGCGCGACTAGCGGGAACAATGAGCAGTTCTTC. Translating it yields CASSATSGNNEQFF.

Only one count was recorded for this clone. The rearrangement links TRBV18 to TRBJ2-3, with TRBD2 matching 7 bases. Germline CDR1 is KGHSH and CDR2 is LQKENI. The ends lost 7 bases at V and 3 bases at J; junction bases unmatched: 4. The CDR3 spans 13 residues. As DNA, the CDR3 is TGTGCCAGCTTTCGACTAGCAACAGATACGCAGTATTTT. It yields the protein CASFRLATDTQYF.

The rearrangement uses TRBV28 and TRBJ2-5; 8 nucleotides line up with TRBD1. Germline assignment: CDR1 MDHEN and CDR2 SYDVKM. This CDR3 region has 16 residues. The V segment lost 3 bases and the J segment 1 base; nucleotides outside the gene matches: 7. The CDR3: CASSFVTGAAQETQYF. CDR3 coding DNA: TGTGCCAGCAGTTTTGTGACAGGGGCCGCCCAAGAGACCCAGTACTTC.

This clone was detected once. The V call is TRBV12-3 or TRBV12-4, the J call TRBJ1-5; maybe TRBD1 (6 bases). This CDR3 has 13 residues. V dropped 7 bases and J dropped 4 bases, with 11 bases sitting between them. The chain's CDR3 is CASTLTGNQPQHF. The CDR3 DNA reads TGTGCCAGCACCCTGACAGGAAATCAGCCCCAGCATTTT.

V usage is TRBV30 and J usage is TRBJ2-7; D call uncertain. Germline V gene sequence: CDR1 GTSNPN, CDR2 SVGIG (reference sequence). Trimming took off 0 bases at V and 3 bases at J, with 6 bases between the two ends. The CDR3 is 12 residues long. The CDR3 DNA is TGTGCCTGGAGTGTAAACAACTACGAGCAGTACTTC. It specifies CAWSVNNYEQYF.

The chain is built from TRBV5-1 and TRBJ2-2, with 7 bases aligning to TRBD2. With V trimmed by 4 bases and J by 9 bases, 12 bases remained unmatched. The CDR3 runs 15 residues. CDR1 and CDR2 from the germline V gene are SGHRS and YFSETQ. The CDR3: CASSEVAGGLRELFF. In DNA, the CDR3 is TGCGCCAGCAGCGAAGTAGCGGGTGGATTGAGGGAGCTGTTTTTT.